These 3 T cell receptor beta chains were sequenced from one sample in a study of T cells after yellow fever vaccination. TCRdb itself ran the 5' RACE reads through MiXCR, one entry per CDR3 protein. The table has about 550,000 distinct CDR3 sequences, roughly a fifth seen once. Specimen: PBMCs, collected 15 days after the yellow fever booster vaccination. The receptors here all came from a man aged 30-40 years who received the YFV17D yellow fever vaccine.

This chain uses TRBV7-2 with TRBJ2-7, with TRBD1 as a possible D gene (5 bases). CDR1 is SGHTA, CDR2 FQGNSA, per germline. V was clipped by 8 bases and J by 4 bases, with 21 bases between them. This CDR3 is 15 amino acids long. The CDR3 protein is CASSPYRLGGYEQYF. In DNA, the CDR3 is TGTGCCAGCTCACCATACAGGTTGGGTGGGTACGAGCAGTACTTC. Full variable domain (missing parts from reference TRBV7-2 and TRBJ2-7): GAGVSQSPSNKVTEKGKDVELRCDPISGHTALYWYRQSLGQGLEFLIYFQGNSAPDKSGLPSDRFSAERTGGSVSTLTIQRTQQEDSAVYLCASSPYRLGGYEQYFGPGTRLTVT.

The chain carries TRBV14 and TRBJ1-1; D gene unclear. The V end lost 3 bases, the J end lost 3 bases, and 11 bases lay between the germline ends. There are 14 residues in the CDR3. Germline CDR1 and CDR2: SGHDN and FVKESK. The CDR3 protein is CASSQLGYDTEAFF. The DNA for the CDR3 is TGTGCCAGCAGCCAGTTGGGGTATGACACTGAAGCTTTCTTT.

V and J are TRBV19 and TRBJ1-5; D remains unclear. Germline V lookup: CDR1 LNHDA, CDR2 SQIVND (reference sequence). The ends were cut back, 5 bases at V and 3 bases at J, with 11 bases in the middle. This CDR3 spans 14 amino acids. The CDR3 DNA reads as TGTGCCAGTAGTGGTGCCAGGATCAATCAGCCCCAGCATTTT. Protein sequence: CASSGARINQPQHF.